This T cell receptor (beta chain) was identified during a study of blood T cells in healthy people across ages. In this sample, this clonotype turned up a few times. For the second PCR, which ran for roughly 6 to 12 cycles, a sample-barcoded 5' primer and a J-beta primer mix were used. Every molecule of cDNA carried a tag from a template-switch adaptor with 12 random nucleotides. Each CDR3 protein is one row after TCRdb ran MiXCR on the 5' RACE reads. This sample carries fewer than 2,000,000 distinct CDR3 sequences, approximately 39% of them seen once, and the ten largest clones take about 23%. This CDR3 is built from 15 residues. Deletions cut 3 bases from V and 0 bases from J, with 9 bases between.

The sequence was collected from a human donor in good health. Specimen: blood. The chain couples TRBV12-3 or TRBV12-4 to TRBJ1-5; D call uncertain. CDR3 loop: CASSFSWNSNQPQHF. DNA of the CDR3: TGTGCCAGCAGTTTCTCCTGGAATAGCAATCAGCCCCAGCATTTT.